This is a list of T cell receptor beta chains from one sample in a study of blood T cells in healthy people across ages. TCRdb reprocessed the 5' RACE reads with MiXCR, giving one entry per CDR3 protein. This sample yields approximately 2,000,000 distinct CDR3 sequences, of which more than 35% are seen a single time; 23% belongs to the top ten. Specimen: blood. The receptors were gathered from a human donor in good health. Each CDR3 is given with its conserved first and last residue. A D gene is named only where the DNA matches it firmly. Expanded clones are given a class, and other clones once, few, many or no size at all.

CDR3nt: TGTGCCAGCAACTTGGGGGGTAGCAATCAGCCCCAGCATTTT; CDR3aa: CASNLGGSNQPQHF; abundance: -; v_gene: TRBV5-6; j_gene: TRBJ1-5; d_gene: -
CDR3nt: TGCGCCAGCAGCTTGGAGGCAGGGAATATTTACGAGCAGTACTTC; CDR3aa: CASSLEAGNIYEQYF; abundance: -; v_gene: TRBV5-1; j_gene: TRBJ2-7; d_gene: -
CDR3nt: TGTGCCAGCAGTGACGGTAATGAGCAGTTCTTC; CDR3aa: CASSDGNEQFF; abundance: many; v_gene: TRBV6-4; j_gene: TRBJ2-1; d_gene: -
CDR3nt: TGTGCCAGCAGCCCCTGGGACCCAAAGAACACTGAAGCTTTCTTT; CDR3aa: CASSPWDPKNTEAFF; abundance: -; v_gene: TRBV11-2; j_gene: TRBJ1-1; d_gene: -
CDR3nt: TGTGCCAGCAGCCCACAGGGGCATCGAGGCTACACCTTC; CDR3aa: CASSPQGHRGYTF; abundance: few; v_gene: TRBV13; j_gene: TRBJ1-2; d_gene: TRBD1
CDR3nt: TGTGCCAGCAGCTTAGAAGGGCGGTTGAACACTGAAGCTTTCTTT; CDR3aa: CASSLEGRLNTEAFF; abundance: -; v_gene: TRBV7-9; j_gene: TRBJ1-1; d_gene: -
CDR3nt: TGTGCCACCAGCAGAGGGGACTTGACAGATACGCAGTATTTT; CDR3aa: CATSRGDLTDTQYF; abundance: few; v_gene: TRBV15; j_gene: TRBJ2-3; d_gene: -
CDR3nt: TGCAGCGTTGAAAAGCTAGCGGGTGAGCAGTTCTTC; CDR3aa: CSVEKLAGEQFF; abundance: few; v_gene: TRBV29-1; j_gene: TRBJ2-1; d_gene: TRBD2
CDR3nt: TGTGCCAGCAGCCGAGGCTGGGGATGGATAGACTATGGCTACACCTTC; CDR3aa: CASSRGWGWIDYGYTF; abundance: -; v_gene: TRBV3-1; j_gene: TRBJ1-2; d_gene: -
CDR3nt: TGTGCCAGCAGTTTATACGGTATTGGCAATCAGCCCCAGCATTTT; CDR3aa: CASSLYGIGNQPQHF; abundance: -; v_gene: TRBV28; j_gene: TRBJ1-5; d_gene: -
CDR3nt: TGCGCCAGCAGCTTTGGACAGCTTAGCACAGATACGCAGTATTTT; CDR3aa: CASSFGQLSTDTQYF; abundance: -; v_gene: TRBV5-1; j_gene: TRBJ2-3; d_gene: -
CDR3nt: TGCAGCGTTTTTGGTTTGCGGACAGTGGATCAGCCCCAGCATTTT; CDR3aa: CSVFGLRTVDQPQHF; abundance: few; v_gene: TRBV29-1; j_gene: TRBJ1-5; d_gene: -
CDR3nt: TGCAGTGCTAGAGGAGGACTCCCGAGGGAAGAGCAGTACTTC; CDR3aa: CSARGGLPREEQYF; abundance: -; v_gene: TRBV20-1; j_gene: TRBJ2-7; d_gene: -
CDR3nt: TGTGCCAGCAGTTTGTTAGGTGGGGCTACAGCCCTCCGACACGGTGAAGATACGCAGTATTTT; CDR3aa: CASSLLGGATALRHGEDTQYF; abundance: -; v_gene: TRBV27; j_gene: TRBJ2-3; d_gene: -
CDR3nt: TGTGCCAGTAGTAGAGACAGGGGAGCCTCTGCGTCCTACGAGCAGTACTTC; CDR3aa: CASSRDRGASASYEQYF; abundance: -; v_gene: TRBV19; j_gene: TRBJ2-7; d_gene: TRBD1
CDR3nt: TGTGCCAGCAGGCCGTATTTGGGGAACTATGGCTACACCTTC; CDR3aa: CASRPYLGNYGYTF; abundance: few; v_gene: TRBV6-5; j_gene: TRBJ1-2; d_gene: -
CDR3nt: TGTGCCAGCAGCTTAGCCGGGACAGGGGTATCACCCCTCCACTTT; CDR3aa: CASSLAGTGVSPLHF; abundance: many; v_gene: TRBV7-2; j_gene: TRBJ1-6; d_gene: TRBD1
CDR3nt: TGCAGTGCTTCAAAGCGGTCCTACGAGCAGTACTTC; CDR3aa: CSASKRSYEQYF; abundance: few; v_gene: TRBV20-1; j_gene: TRBJ2-7; d_gene: -
CDR3nt: TGTGCCAGCAGTTCCCACCGGGACAGAGTCTACGAGCAGTACTTC; CDR3aa: CASSSHRDRVYEQYF; abundance: -; v_gene: TRBV6-2/TRBV6-3; j_gene: TRBJ2-7; d_gene: TRBD1
CDR3nt: TGTGCCAGCAGTTACACTAAAACTACTCAGGGAATCTATGGCTACACCTTC; CDR3aa: CASSYTKTTQGIYGYTF; abundance: few; v_gene: TRBV6-6; j_gene: TRBJ1-2; d_gene: -
CDR3nt: TGTGCCAGCAGTGGGGAGGGATTCAATCAGCCCCAGCATTTT; CDR3aa: CASSGEGFNQPQHF; abundance: few; v_gene: TRBV2; j_gene: TRBJ1-5; d_gene: -
CDR3nt: TGTGCCAGCAGCTCAATGGGGGCCCAGTACTTC; CDR3aa: CASSSMGAQYF; abundance: few; v_gene: TRBV7-2; j_gene: TRBJ2-5; d_gene: -
CDR3nt: TGTGCCAGCAGCGTAGACGGGGGGGCCCACAATGAGCAGTTCTTC; CDR3aa: CASSVDGGAHNEQFF; abundance: few; v_gene: TRBV9; j_gene: TRBJ2-1; d_gene: TRBD2
CDR3nt: TGCGCCAGCACCATGGGACAGGGAAACGAGCAGTACTTC; CDR3aa: CASTMGQGNEQYF; abundance: -; v_gene: TRBV5-1; j_gene: TRBJ2-7; d_gene: TRBD1
CDR3nt: TGTGCCAGTAGTTTACTGACAGGGAGAAATGAAGCTTTCTTT; CDR3aa: CASSLLTGRNEAFF; abundance: -; v_gene: TRBV19; j_gene: TRBJ1-1; d_gene: TRBD1
CDR3nt: TGTGCCAGCAGCCCCTTCCCAGGGACCTATGGCTACACCTTC; CDR3aa: CASSPFPGTYGYTF; abundance: many; v_gene: TRBV7-3; j_gene: TRBJ1-2; d_gene: -
CDR3nt: TGCGCCAGCAGCTTGGGACTTATAGAGACCCAGTACTTC; CDR3aa: CASSLGLIETQYF; abundance: -; v_gene: TRBV5-1; j_gene: TRBJ2-5; d_gene: -
CDR3nt: TGTGCCAGCAGCCGACCCGGGGACTTCCATGACAACGAGCAGTACTTC; CDR3aa: CASSRPGDFHDNEQYF; abundance: -; v_gene: TRBV3-1; j_gene: TRBJ2-7; d_gene: -
CDR3nt: TGCAGTGCTAGATCCGACGGTAGCAATCAGCCCCAGCATTTT; CDR3aa: CSARSDGSNQPQHF; abundance: -; v_gene: TRBV20-1; j_gene: TRBJ1-5; d_gene: -
CDR3nt: TGCAGTGCTAGACAGGGATCGGGGCCGGGAGGCTACACCTTC; CDR3aa: CSARQGSGPGGYTF; abundance: few; v_gene: TRBV20-1; j_gene: TRBJ1-2; d_gene: -
CDR3nt: TGCGCCAGCAGCCCCGCTTCTAACCTGAGGGGAAACACCATATATTTT; CDR3aa: CASSPASNLRGNTIYF; abundance: -; v_gene: TRBV5-1; j_gene: TRBJ1-3; d_gene: -
CDR3nt: TGCGCCGGCAGCCTTCTGCTAGGACAGGGCCCCTACACCTTC; CDR3aa: CAGSLLLGQGPYTF; abundance: -; v_gene: TRBV5-1; j_gene: TRBJ1-2; d_gene: TRBD1
CDR3nt: TGTGCCAGCAGTTATTTAGGACAGCCGGGAGAGACCCAGTACTTC; CDR3aa: CASSYLGQPGETQYF; abundance: few; v_gene: TRBV6-2/TRBV6-3; j_gene: TRBJ2-5; d_gene: -
CDR3nt: TGTGCCAGCAGCCCCGTGGGGGGGGATGAGCAGTTCTTC; CDR3aa: CASSPVGGDEQFF; abundance: few; v_gene: TRBV7-6; j_gene: TRBJ2-1; d_gene: TRBD2
CDR3nt: TGCAGTGCTAGAGATAGACAGTTAACTTTTGAAGAGCAGTACTTC; CDR3aa: CSARDRQLTFEEQYF; abundance: -; v_gene: TRBV20-1; j_gene: TRBJ2-7; d_gene: -
CDR3nt: TGTGCCAGCAGACCCGGGGGAACTTACGAGCAGTACTTC; CDR3aa: CASRPGGTYEQYF; abundance: few; v_gene: TRBV6-1; j_gene: TRBJ2-7; d_gene: -
CDR3nt: TGTGCCAGCAGCTTAAACCAAGTACAGGGGCGATACTATGGCTACACCTTC; CDR3aa: CASSLNQVQGRYYGYTF; abundance: -; v_gene: TRBV7-2; j_gene: TRBJ1-2; d_gene: TRBD1
CDR3nt: TGTGCCAGCAGCTTGGGGGGATTTTCTGGAGGCTACGAGCAGTACTTC; CDR3aa: CASSLGGFSGGYEQYF; abundance: -; v_gene: TRBV7-2; j_gene: TRBJ2-7; d_gene: -
CDR3nt: TGTGCCACCAGCAGTTCGACAGGGTTTGGAGAAAAACTGTTTTTT; CDR3aa: CATSSSTGFGEKLFF; abundance: -; v_gene: TRBV15; j_gene: TRBJ1-4; d_gene: TRBD1
CDR3nt: TGTGCCAGCAGGCCGCTTTCCTCTGGGGCCAACGTCCTGACTTTC; CDR3aa: CASRPLSSGANVLTF; abundance: many; v_gene: TRBV7-8; j_gene: TRBJ2-6; d_gene: -
CDR3nt: TGCGCCAGCAGCCCAACAGGGGTGAACGCTGAAGCTTTCTTT; CDR3aa: CASSPTGVNAEAFF; abundance: -; v_gene: TRBV5-1; j_gene: TRBJ1-1; d_gene: TRBD1
CDR3nt: TGCGCCAGCAGCCTTATAAGGGCTTCGGGGGCCAACGTCCTGACTTTC; CDR3aa: CASSLIRASGANVLTF; abundance: -; v_gene: TRBV4-3; j_gene: TRBJ2-6; d_gene: -
CDR3nt: TGCGCCAGCAGCTTGGTTGTGGGATCCCGAGAGACCCAGTACTTC; CDR3aa: CASSLVVGSRETQYF; abundance: few; v_gene: TRBV5-1; j_gene: TRBJ2-5; d_gene: -
CDR3nt: TGTGCCAGCAGTTTAGGTGCGGGGGGGCACGCAGATGCGCAGTATTTT; CDR3aa: CASSLGAGGHADAQYF; abundance: -; v_gene: TRBV12-3/TRBV12-4; j_gene: TRBJ2-3; d_gene: TRBD2
CDR3nt: TGCGCCAGCAGTTTTGGTCATACTGAGCAGTACTTC; CDR3aa: CASSFGHTEQYF; abundance: -; v_gene: TRBV5-1; j_gene: TRBJ2-5; d_gene: -
CDR3nt: TGCAGCGTTGGGCTTCGGACAGGACCAAATGAAAAACTGTTTTTT; CDR3aa: CSVGLRTGPNEKLFF; abundance: few; v_gene: TRBV29-1; j_gene: TRBJ1-4; d_gene: TRBD1
CDR3nt: TGCGCCAGCAGCTACAACCCGGGACAGAACACTGAAGCTTTCTTT; CDR3aa: CASSYNPGQNTEAFF; abundance: few; v_gene: TRBV4-3; j_gene: TRBJ1-1; d_gene: -
CDR3nt: TGTGCCACCAGTGAACTCCGAGGGGGCGGGATGGATGAGCAGTTCTTC; CDR3aa: CATSELRGGGMDEQFF; abundance: few; v_gene: TRBV24-1; j_gene: TRBJ2-1; d_gene: -
CDR3nt: TGCAGTGCTAGAGATAGGGGATTCTATGGCTACACCTTC; CDR3aa: CSARDRGFYGYTF; abundance: many; v_gene: TRBV20-1; j_gene: TRBJ1-2; d_gene: -
CDR3nt: TGTGCCAGCAGCGTACGGGACAGGGGGTATGTCTACGAGCAGTACTTC; CDR3aa: CASSVRDRGYVYEQYF; abundance: -; v_gene: TRBV3-1; j_gene: TRBJ2-7; d_gene: TRBD1
CDR3nt: TGTGCCAGCAGCCGAGACGGGGGGAACACTGAAGCTTTCTTT; CDR3aa: CASSRDGGNTEAFF; abundance: few; v_gene: TRBV5-5; j_gene: TRBJ1-1; d_gene: -
CDR3nt: TGTGCCATCAGTAATATGGGACAGGGTCCCTACAATGAGCAGTTCTTC; CDR3aa: CAISNMGQGPYNEQFF; abundance: few; v_gene: TRBV10-3; j_gene: TRBJ2-1; d_gene: TRBD1
CDR3nt: TGTGCCAGCAGCCCGTCGTATTCTCAGCCCCAGCATTTT; CDR3aa: CASSPSYSQPQHF; abundance: -; v_gene: TRBV7-8; j_gene: TRBJ1-5; d_gene: -